This T cell receptor (beta chain) was found in a study of CD8 T cells in ankylosing spondylitis. Concerning this clonotype itself: Its antigen is currently unknown.

General study points: Those disease-linked clones were CD8+; they were also relatively rare in peripheral blood. In ankylosing spondylitis blood, a motif of several highly homologous TCR beta variants appeared characteristic.

This CDR3 comprises 18 residues. The ends lost 6 bases at V and 2 bases at J; junction bases unmatched: 15. Germline-derived CDR1 and CDR2 are MDHEN and SYDVKM. TCRdb recomputed calls from the 5' RACE reads with MiXCR, one row per CDR3 protein. The sample carries some 800,000 distinct CDR3 sequences, 10% to 15% recorded once. The clonotype comes from a male donor with ankylosing spondylitis. The sample was blood, either unsorted or a sorted T cell fraction (not recorded which). V and J are TRBV28 and TRBJ2-5, with 10 positions matching TRBD2. DNA for the CDR3: TGTGCCAGCAGCCCTCACCCCGGGACTAGCGTAAGACAAGAGACCCAGTACTTC. Translated, it gives CASSPHPGTSVRQETQYF.